This TCR beta chain was sequenced for a study of T cells in Graves' hyperthyroidism and ophthalmopathy. The germline V gene has CDR1 LNHDA and CDR2 SQIVND (reference sequence). CDR3 size: 15 residues. Germline trimming cut 5 bases from V and 3 bases from J; bases unmatched to any gene: 6. Findings and limits, study-wide: A model of 13 V-J features distinguished ophthalmopathy from stable hyperthyroidism.

Regions amplified from RNA transcripts were the TCR beta CDR3 regions. First-round RT-PCR of the TCR CDR3 relied on the HTBI primer set. In TCRdb, the multiplex PCR reads were re-called with MiXCR into one record per CDR3 protein. The table shows approximately 400,000 distinct CDR3 sequences, with about 15% occurring only once. Criteria for exclusion of patients were uncontrolled infection, other autoimmune disease, pregnancy or lactation. Thyroid ultrasound, orbital computed tomography, clinical symptoms, and serum thyroxine and TRAb underpinned diagnoses. Turning to this clonotype: Its target is not known.

The receptor was isolated from a woman aged 55-70 years with Graves' hyperthyroidism. The genes are TRBV19 and TRBJ2-1, with TRBD2 matching over 8 bases. Sequenced input: blood. The CDR3 DNA is TGTGCCAGTAGTCTCAGCGGGAGCGGCTACAATGAGCAGTTCTTC. Its protein is CASSLSGSGYNEQFF.